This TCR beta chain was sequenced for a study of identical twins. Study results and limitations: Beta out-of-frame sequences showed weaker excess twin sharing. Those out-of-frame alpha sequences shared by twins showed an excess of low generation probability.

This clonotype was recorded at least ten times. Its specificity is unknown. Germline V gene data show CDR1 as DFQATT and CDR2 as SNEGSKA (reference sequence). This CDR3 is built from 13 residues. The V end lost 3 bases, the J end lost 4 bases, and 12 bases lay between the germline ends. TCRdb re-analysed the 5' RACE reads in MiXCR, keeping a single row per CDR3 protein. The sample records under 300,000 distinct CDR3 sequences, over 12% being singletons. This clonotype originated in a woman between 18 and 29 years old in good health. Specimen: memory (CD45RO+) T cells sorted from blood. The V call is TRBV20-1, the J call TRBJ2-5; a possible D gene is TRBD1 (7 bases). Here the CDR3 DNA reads TGCAGTGCTAGTCAGGGGGGCGCAGAGACCCAGTACTTC. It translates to CSASQGGAETQYF.